A selection of T cell receptor beta chains follows, all from one sample in a study of cytomegalovirus exposure and HLA in healthy donors. Generated by immunoSEQ multiplex PCR, the TCRdb table keeps only in-frame clones and is missing some. The sample contains roughly 75,000 clones, roughly 84% of which appear only once. The sample comprised PBMCs. Every receptor here comes from a man between 70 and 80 years old in good health and CMV-seropositive. Each CDR3 is given with its conserved first and last residue. Each record gives: CDR3 length, D gene, J gene, clone size, V gene, CDR3 DNA, CDR3 protein. A D gene is named only where the DNA matches it firmly. The listing skips clone size in some rows; elsewhere it reads once, few, many or a size class.

len: 15
d_gene: TRBD2
j_gene: TRBJ2-5
abundance: -
v_gene: TRBV30
CDR3nt: TGTGCCTGGGGCAGCGGGGGATCGAGGGGAGAGACCCAGTACTTC
CDR3aa: CAWGSGGSRGETQYF

len: 15
d_gene: TRBD2
j_gene: TRBJ2-1
abundance: -
v_gene: TRBV7-3
CDR3nt: TGTGCCAGCAGCACTAAGACTAGCGGGAGTGATGAGCAGTTCTTC
CDR3aa: CASSTKTSGSDEQFF

len: 13
d_gene: -
j_gene: TRBJ2-1
abundance: once
v_gene: TRBV6-4
CDR3nt: TGTGCCAGCAGTAGTGGCCTCCGGGGTGAGCAGTTCTTC
CDR3aa: CASSSGLRGEQFF

len: 17
d_gene: TRBD2
j_gene: TRBJ2-7
abundance: -
v_gene: TRBV13
CDR3nt: TGTGCCAGCAGCAGGGGACTAGCGGCAGACCAGTCCTACGAGCAGTACTTC
CDR3aa: CASSRGLAADQSYEQYF

len: 14
d_gene: TRBD2
j_gene: TRBJ2-7
abundance: -
v_gene: TRBV10-3
CDR3nt: TGTGCCATCAGTGAGTTAATCGGCGGGGGCGAGCAGTACTTC
CDR3aa: CAISELIGGGEQYF

len: 14
d_gene: -
j_gene: TRBJ2-2
abundance: -
v_gene: TRBV10-3
CDR3nt: TGTGCCATCAGTATAGGACAGTTTACCGGGGAGCTGTTTTTT
CDR3aa: CAISIGQFTGELFF

len: 13
d_gene: -
j_gene: TRBJ2-7
abundance: -
v_gene: TRBV29-1
CDR3nt: TGCAGCGTTGAAGATCAGGGGCCCTACGAGCAGTACTTC
CDR3aa: CSVEDQGPYEQYF

len: 17
d_gene: -
j_gene: TRBJ1-3
abundance: -
v_gene: TRBV5-6
CDR3nt: TGTGCCAGCAGCCAGCTTGTCGGTACGGCGGGGGTACACACCATATATTTT
CDR3aa: CASSQLVGTAGVHTIYF

len: 14
d_gene: TRBD2
j_gene: TRBJ2-1
abundance: -
v_gene: TRBV6-1
CDR3nt: TGTGCCAGCAGACTAGCGGGAGGGGCAAATGAGCAGTTCTTC
CDR3aa: CASRLAGGANEQFF

len: 14
d_gene: TRBD1
j_gene: TRBJ2-5
abundance: -
v_gene: TRBV6-1
CDR3nt: TGTGCCAGCAGTTCTACAGGGGGCTTAGAGACCCAGTACTTC
CDR3aa: CASSSTGGLETQYF

len: 15
d_gene: TRBD2
j_gene: TRBJ2-7
abundance: -
v_gene: TRBV6-5
CDR3nt: TGTGCCAGCAGTTACATAGCGGGGAGCTCCTACGAGCAGTACTTC
CDR3aa: CASSYIAGSSYEQYF

len: 16
d_gene: TRBD1
j_gene: TRBJ2-7
abundance: -
v_gene: TRBV4-2
CDR3nt: TGTGCCAGCAGCCAAGAGTTGTCGGACAGGTCCTACGAGCAGTACTTC
CDR3aa: CASSQELSDRSYEQYF

len: 15
d_gene: -
j_gene: TRBJ2-3
abundance: -
v_gene: TRBV4-2
CDR3nt: TGTGCCAGCAGCCAAGATAACTACCCCACAGATACGCAGTATTTT
CDR3aa: CASSQDNYPTDTQYF

len: 17
d_gene: -
j_gene: TRBJ1-2
abundance: -
v_gene: TRBV7-9
CDR3nt: TGTGCCAGCAGCTTAGGGGCAGTGGGGGGGTTAGAGTCTGGCTACACCTTC
CDR3aa: CASSLGAVGGLESGYTF

len: 17
d_gene: TRBD1
j_gene: TRBJ2-7
abundance: -
v_gene: TRBV10-3
CDR3nt: TGTGCCATTCGGGGGACAGGGGGTCCCTTAAAATCACTGGAGCAGTACTTC
CDR3aa: CAIRGTGGPLKSLEQYF

len: 13
d_gene: -
j_gene: TRBJ2-3
abundance: once
v_gene: TRBV7-6
CDR3nt: TGTGCCAGCAGCTTGGGCCGCACAGATACGCAGTATTTT
CDR3aa: CASSLGRTDTQYF

len: 14
d_gene: TRBD2
j_gene: TRBJ2-1
abundance: -
v_gene: TRBV6-1
CDR3nt: TGTGCCAGCAACCAGCGGGAGAGAGTGAATGAGCAGTTCTTC
CDR3aa: CASNQRERVNEQFF

len: 16
d_gene: -
j_gene: TRBJ1-1
abundance: -
v_gene: TRBV7-8
CDR3nt: TGTGCCAGCAGCTTAGGCCTTTTGGGGGCGAACACTGAAGCTTTCTTT
CDR3aa: CASSLGLLGANTEAFF

len: 13
d_gene: -
j_gene: TRBJ2-7
abundance: -
v_gene: TRBV27
CDR3nt: TGTGCCAGCAGAGGACTCGGAGCAACCGAGCAGTACTTC
CDR3aa: CASRGLGATEQYF

len: 15
d_gene: TRBD1
j_gene: TRBJ1-1
abundance: -
v_gene: TRBV18
CDR3nt: TGTGCCAGCTCACCACCGGCAGGGGGCGACACTGAAGCTTTCTTT
CDR3aa: CASSPPAGGDTEAFF

len: 17
d_gene: TRBD2
j_gene: TRBJ2-7
abundance: -
v_gene: TRBV13
CDR3nt: TGTGCCAGCAGCTTTACGTTTGGGACTAGCGGACGCTACGAGCAGTACTTC
CDR3aa: CASSFTFGTSGRYEQYF

len: 16
d_gene: TRBD2
j_gene: TRBJ2-1
abundance: -
v_gene: TRBV14
CDR3nt: TGTGCCAGCGGAAGGACTAGCGGGAGGGTGGGGAATGAGCAGTTCTTC
CDR3aa: CASGRTSGRVGNEQFF

len: 14
d_gene: TRBD1
j_gene: TRBJ2-3
abundance: -
v_gene: TRBV5-4
CDR3nt: TGTGCCAGCAGTTATAAAGGGGGCTCGGATACGCAGTATTTT
CDR3aa: CASSYKGGSDTQYF

len: 13
d_gene: -
j_gene: TRBJ2-2
abundance: -
v_gene: TRBV7-9
CDR3nt: TGTGCCAGCAGCCTCCTGAACACCGGGGAGCTGTTTTTT
CDR3aa: CASSLLNTGELFF